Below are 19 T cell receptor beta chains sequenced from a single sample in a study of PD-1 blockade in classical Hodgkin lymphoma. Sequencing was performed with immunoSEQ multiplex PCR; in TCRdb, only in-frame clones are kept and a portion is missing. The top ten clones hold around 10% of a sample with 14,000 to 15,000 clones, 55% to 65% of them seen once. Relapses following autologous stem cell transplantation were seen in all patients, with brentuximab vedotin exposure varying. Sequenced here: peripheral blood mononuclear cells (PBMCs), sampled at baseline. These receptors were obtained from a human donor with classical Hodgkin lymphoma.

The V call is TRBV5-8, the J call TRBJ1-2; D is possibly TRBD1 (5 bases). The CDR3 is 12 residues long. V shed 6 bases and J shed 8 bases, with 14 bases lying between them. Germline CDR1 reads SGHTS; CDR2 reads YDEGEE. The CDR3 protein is CASTEGLRGYTF. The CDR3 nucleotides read TGTGCCAGCACAGAGGGACTCCGGGGCTACACCTTC.

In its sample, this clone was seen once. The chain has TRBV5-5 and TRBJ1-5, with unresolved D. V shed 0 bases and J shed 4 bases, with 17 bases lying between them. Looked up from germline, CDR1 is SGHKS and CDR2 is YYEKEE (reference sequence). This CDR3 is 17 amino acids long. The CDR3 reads CASSLGQVRNGNQPQHF. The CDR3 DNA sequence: TGTGCCAGCAGCTTGGGGCAGGTCCGGAACGGGAATCAGCCCCAGCATTTT.

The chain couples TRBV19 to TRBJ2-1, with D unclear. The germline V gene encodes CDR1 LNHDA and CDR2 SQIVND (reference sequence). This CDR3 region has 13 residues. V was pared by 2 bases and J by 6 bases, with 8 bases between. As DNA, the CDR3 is TGTGCCAGTAGTATAACGGCGACCAATGAGCAGTTCTTC. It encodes CASSITATNEQFF.

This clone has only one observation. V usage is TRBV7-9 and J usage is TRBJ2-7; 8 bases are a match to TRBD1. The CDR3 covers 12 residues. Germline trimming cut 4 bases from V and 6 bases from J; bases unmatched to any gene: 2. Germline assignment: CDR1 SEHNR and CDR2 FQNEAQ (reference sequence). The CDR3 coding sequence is TGTGCCAGCAGCTGGACAGGGCTCGAGCAGTACTTC. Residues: CASSWTGLEQYF. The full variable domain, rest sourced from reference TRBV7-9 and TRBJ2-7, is DTGVSQNPRHKITKRGQNVTFRCDPISEHNRLYWYRQTLGQGPEFLTYFQNEAQLEKSRLLSDRFSAERPKGSFSTLEIQRTEQGDSAMYLCASSWTGLEQYFGPGTRLTVT.

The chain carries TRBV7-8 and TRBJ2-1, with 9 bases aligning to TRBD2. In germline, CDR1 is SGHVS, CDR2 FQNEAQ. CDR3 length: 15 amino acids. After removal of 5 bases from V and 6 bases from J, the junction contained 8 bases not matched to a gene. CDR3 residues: CASSALAGDGNEQFF. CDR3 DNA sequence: TGTGCCAGCAGCGCGTTAGCGGGAGACGGCAATGAGCAGTTCTTC.

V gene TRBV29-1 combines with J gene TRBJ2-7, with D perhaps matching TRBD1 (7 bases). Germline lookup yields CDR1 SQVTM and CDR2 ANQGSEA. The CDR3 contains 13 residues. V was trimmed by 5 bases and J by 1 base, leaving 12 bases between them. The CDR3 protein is CSVRGTDSYEQYF. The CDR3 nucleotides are TGCAGCGTTCGCGGGACAGATTCCTACGAGCAGTACTTC.

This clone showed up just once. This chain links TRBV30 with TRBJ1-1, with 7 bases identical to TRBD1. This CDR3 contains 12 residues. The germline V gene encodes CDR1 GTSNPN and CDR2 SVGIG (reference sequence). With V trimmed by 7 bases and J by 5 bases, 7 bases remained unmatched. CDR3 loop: CASQGPGTEAFF. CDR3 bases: TGTGCCTCACAGGGGCCGGGGACTGAAGCTTTCTTT.

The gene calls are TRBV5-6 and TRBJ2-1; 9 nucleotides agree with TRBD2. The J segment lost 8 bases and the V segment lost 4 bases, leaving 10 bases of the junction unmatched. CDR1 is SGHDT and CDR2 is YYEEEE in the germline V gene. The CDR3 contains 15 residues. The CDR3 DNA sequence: TGTGCCAGCAGCCTATACTTAGCGGGAGCGGATGAGCAGTTCTTC. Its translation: CASSLYLAGADEQFF.

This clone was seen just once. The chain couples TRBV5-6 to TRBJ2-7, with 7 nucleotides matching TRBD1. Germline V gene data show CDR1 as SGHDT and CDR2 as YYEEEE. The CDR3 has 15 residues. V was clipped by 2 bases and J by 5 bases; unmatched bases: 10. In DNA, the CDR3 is TGTGCCAGCAGCTTCCCACAGGGGCGCGTAGACGAGCAGTACTTC. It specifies CASSFPQGRVDEQYF.

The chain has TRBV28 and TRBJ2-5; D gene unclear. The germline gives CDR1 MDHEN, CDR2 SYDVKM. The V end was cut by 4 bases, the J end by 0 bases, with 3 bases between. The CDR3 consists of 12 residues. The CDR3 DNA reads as TGTGCCAGCAGTTGGTACCAAGAGACCCAGTACTTC. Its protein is CASSWYQETQYF.

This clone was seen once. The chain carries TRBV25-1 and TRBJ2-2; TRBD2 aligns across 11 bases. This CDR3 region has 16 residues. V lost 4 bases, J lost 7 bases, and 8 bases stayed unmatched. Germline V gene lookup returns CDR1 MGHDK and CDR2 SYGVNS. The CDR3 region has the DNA TGTGCCAGCAGTGCAAGAACTAGCGGGAGTAGCGGGGAGCTGTTTTTT. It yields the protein CASSARTSGSSGELFF. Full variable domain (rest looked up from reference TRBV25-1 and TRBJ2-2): EADIYQTPRYLVIGTGKKITLECSQTMGHDKMYWYQQDPGMELHLIHYSYGVNSTEKGDLSSESTVSRIRTEHFPLTLESARPSHTSQYLCASSARTSGSSGELFFGEGSRLTVL.

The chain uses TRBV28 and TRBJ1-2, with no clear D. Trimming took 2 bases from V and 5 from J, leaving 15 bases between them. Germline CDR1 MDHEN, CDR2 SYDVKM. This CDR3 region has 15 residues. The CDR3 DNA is TGTGCCAGCAGTTTAGGTCTGAGAGATGAGTATGGCTACACCTTC. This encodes CASSLGLRDEYGYTF.

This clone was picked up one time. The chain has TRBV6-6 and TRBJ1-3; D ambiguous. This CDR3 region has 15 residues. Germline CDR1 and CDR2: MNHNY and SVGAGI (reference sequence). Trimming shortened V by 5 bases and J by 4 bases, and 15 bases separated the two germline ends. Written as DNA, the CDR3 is TGTGCCAGCAGTCGAGATCTAAGACTCGGAAACACCATATATTTT. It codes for CASSRDLRLGNTIYF.

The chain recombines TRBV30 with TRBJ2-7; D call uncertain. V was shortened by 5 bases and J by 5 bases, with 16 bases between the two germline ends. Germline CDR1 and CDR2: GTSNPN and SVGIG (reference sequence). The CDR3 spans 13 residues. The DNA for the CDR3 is TGTGCCTGGGGCCCCAGTGCGTCGCACGAGCAGTACTTC. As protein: CAWGPSASHEQYF.

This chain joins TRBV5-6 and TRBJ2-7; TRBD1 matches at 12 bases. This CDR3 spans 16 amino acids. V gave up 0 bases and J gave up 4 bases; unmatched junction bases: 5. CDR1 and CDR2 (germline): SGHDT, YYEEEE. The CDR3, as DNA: TGTGCCAGCAGCTTGGTTCCGGGACAGGGGGCTTACGAGCAGTACTTC. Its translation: CASSLVPGQGAYEQYF.

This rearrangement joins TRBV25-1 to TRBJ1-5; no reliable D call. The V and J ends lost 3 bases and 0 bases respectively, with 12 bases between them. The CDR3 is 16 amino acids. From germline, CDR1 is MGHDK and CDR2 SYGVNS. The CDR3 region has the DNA TGTGCCAGCAGTGACGGACTCCACTATAGCAATCAGCCCCAGCATTTT. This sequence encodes CASSDGLHYSNQPQHF.

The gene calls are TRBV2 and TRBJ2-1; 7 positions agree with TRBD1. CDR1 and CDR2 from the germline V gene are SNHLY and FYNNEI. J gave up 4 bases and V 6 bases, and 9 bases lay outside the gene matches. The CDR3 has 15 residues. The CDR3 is CASSKTGPPYNEQFF. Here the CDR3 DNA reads TGTGCCAGCAGCAAGACAGGGCCCCCTTACAATGAGCAGTTCTTC.

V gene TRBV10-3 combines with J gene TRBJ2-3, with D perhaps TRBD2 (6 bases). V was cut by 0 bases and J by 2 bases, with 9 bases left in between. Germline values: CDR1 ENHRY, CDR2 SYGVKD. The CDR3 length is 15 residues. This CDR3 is CAISESSGSTDTQYF. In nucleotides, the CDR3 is TGTGCCATCAGTGAGTCAAGCGGGTCCACAGATACGCAGTATTTT.

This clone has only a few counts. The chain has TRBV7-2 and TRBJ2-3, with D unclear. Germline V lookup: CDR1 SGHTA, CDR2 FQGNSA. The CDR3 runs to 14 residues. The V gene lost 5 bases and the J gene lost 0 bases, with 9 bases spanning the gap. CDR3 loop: CASSPFPSTDTQYF. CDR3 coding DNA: TGTGCCAGCAGCCCCTTCCCGAGCACAGATACGCAGTATTTT.